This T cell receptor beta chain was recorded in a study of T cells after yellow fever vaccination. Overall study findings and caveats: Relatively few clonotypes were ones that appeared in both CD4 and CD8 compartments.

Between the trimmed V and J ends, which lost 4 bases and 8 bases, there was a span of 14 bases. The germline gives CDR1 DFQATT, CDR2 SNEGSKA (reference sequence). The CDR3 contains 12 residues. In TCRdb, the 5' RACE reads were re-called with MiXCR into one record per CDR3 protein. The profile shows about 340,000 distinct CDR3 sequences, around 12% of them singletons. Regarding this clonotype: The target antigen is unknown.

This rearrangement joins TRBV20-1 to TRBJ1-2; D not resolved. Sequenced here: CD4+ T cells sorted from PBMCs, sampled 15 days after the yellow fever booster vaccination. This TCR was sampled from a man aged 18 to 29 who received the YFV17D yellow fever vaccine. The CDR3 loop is CSAIPGPRGYTF. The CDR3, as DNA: TGCAGTGCTATCCCGGGTCCCCGGGGCTACACCTTC.